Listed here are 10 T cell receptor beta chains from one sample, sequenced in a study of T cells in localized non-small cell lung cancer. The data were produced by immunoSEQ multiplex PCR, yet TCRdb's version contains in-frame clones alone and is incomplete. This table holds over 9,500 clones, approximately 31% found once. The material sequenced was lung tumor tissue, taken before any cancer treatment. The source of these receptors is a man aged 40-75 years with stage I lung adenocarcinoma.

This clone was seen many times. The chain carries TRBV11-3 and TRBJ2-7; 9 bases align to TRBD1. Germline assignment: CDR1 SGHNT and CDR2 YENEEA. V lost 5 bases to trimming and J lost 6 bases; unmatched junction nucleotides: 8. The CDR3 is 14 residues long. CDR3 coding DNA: TGTGCCAGCAGCCGGGAGGACAGGGGAGGCGAGCAGTACTTC. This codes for CASSREDRGGEQYF. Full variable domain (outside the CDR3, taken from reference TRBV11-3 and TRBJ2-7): EAGVVQSPRYKIIEKKQPVAFWCNPISGHNTLYWYLQNLGQGPELLIRYENEEAVDDSQLPKDRFSAERLKGVDSTLKIQPAELGDSAVYLCASSREDRGGEQYFGPGTRLTVT.

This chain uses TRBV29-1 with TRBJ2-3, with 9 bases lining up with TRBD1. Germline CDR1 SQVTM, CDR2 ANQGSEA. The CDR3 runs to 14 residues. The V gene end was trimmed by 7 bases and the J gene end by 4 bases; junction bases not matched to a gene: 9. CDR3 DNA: TGCAGCGGGGTGAGGACAGGGGTGGCAGATACGCAGTATTTT. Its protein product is CSGVRTGVADTQYF.

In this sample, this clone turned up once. The CDR3 sequence is CSAGGGSTYEQYF. CDR3 nucleotides: TGCAGCGCCGGGGGTGGCAGTACCTACGAGCAGTACTTC. This chain links TRBV29-1 with TRBJ2-7; tentative D call: TRBD2 (6 bases). This CDR3 spans 13 amino acids. CDR1 and CDR2 (germline): SQVTM, ANQGSEA. V lost 7 bases and J 2 bases, leaving 15 bases between the germline ends.

The CDR3 sequence: CASSLGRGRTNSPLHF. The CDR3 DNA reads TGCGCCAGCAGCTTGGGGAGGGGGCGGACTAATTCACCCCTCCACTTT. The chain joins TRBV5-1 to TRBJ1-6; TRBD1 agrees at 7 bases. The CDR3 spans 16 residues. Germline V gives CDR1 SGHRS, CDR2 YFSETQ. J lost 6 bases, V lost 0 bases, and 6 bases had no gene match.

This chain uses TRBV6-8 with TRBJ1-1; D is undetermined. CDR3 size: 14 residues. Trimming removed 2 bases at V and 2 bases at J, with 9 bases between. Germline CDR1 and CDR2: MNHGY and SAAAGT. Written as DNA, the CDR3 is TGTGCCAGCAGTTACCGTAGCGAAAACACTGAAGCTTTCTTT. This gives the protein CASSYRSENTEAFF.

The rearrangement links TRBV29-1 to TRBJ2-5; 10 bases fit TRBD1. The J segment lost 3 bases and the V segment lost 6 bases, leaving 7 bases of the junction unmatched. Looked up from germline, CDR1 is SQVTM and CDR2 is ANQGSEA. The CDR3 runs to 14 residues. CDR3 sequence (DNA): TGCAGCGTACGACAGGGGGCGACGAAAGAGACCCAGTACTTC. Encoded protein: CSVRQGATKETQYF.

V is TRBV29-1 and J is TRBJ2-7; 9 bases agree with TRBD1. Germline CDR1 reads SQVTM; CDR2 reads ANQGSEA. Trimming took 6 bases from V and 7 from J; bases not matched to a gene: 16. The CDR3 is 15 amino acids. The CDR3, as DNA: TGCAGCGTACTGACTCCGGGACAGGGATCTGGGGAGCAGTACTTC. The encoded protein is CSVLTPGQGSGEQYF.

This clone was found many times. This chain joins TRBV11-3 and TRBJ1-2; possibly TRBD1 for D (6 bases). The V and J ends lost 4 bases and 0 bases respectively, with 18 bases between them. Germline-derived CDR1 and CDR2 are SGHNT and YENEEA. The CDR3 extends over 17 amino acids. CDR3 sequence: CASSSPLMGAANYGYTF. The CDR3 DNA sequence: TGTGCCAGCAGCTCCCCCCTAATGGGGGCCGCTAACTATGGCTACACCTTC.

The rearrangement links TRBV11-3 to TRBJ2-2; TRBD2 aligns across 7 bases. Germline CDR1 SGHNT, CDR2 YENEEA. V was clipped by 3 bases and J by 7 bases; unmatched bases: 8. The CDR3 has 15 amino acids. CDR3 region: CASSLATSVGGELFF. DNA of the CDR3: TGTGCCAGCAGCTTGGCCACTAGCGTCGGCGGGGAGCTGTTTTTT.

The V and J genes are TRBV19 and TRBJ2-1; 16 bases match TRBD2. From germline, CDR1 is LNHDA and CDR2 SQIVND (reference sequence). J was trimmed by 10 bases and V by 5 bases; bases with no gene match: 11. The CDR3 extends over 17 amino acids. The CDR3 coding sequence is TGTGCCAGTAGTTCCTCGGGACTAGCGGGGGGGCCACGGGAGCAGTTCTTC. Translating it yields CASSSSGLAGGPREQFF.